This TCR beta chain was obtained from a study of graft-versus-host responses after intestinal transplantation. Overall study context: Anti-thymocyte globulin induction, then tacrolimus and steroids for 3 to 4 years, went to all recipients. Overall study findings and caveats: Elevated graft-versus-host to host-versus-graft clonal ratios in allografts were recorded for patients with graft-donor T cell macrochimerism.

Assay: immunoSEQ multiplex PCR; the TCRdb copy retains only in-frame clones and omits some. Here the sample spans more than 9,500 clones, about a third being singletons. The table lists this clone with a few counts. Co-plated with roughly 200,000 CFSE-labeled responder cells were roughly 200,000 irradiated, violet-dye-labeled stimulator cells. The sequence was obtained from a human patient who received an intestinal transplant. Source: alloreactive CD8+ T cells from a mixed lymphocyte reaction culture, taken before intestinal transplant. This sample's subset: CFSE-low proliferating T cells sorted from roughly six-day pre-transplant mixed lymphocyte reaction (GvH or HvG direction).

CDR3 region: CASRVIENTEAFF. The CDR3 bases are TGTGCCAGCAGGGTAATTGAGAACACTGAAGCTTTCTTT. The chain has TRBV6-1 and TRBJ1-1, with unresolved D. CDR3 length: 13 amino acids. V was trimmed by 6 bases and J by 1 base, leaving 9 bases between them. The germline V gene has CDR1 MNHNS and CDR2 SASEGT.